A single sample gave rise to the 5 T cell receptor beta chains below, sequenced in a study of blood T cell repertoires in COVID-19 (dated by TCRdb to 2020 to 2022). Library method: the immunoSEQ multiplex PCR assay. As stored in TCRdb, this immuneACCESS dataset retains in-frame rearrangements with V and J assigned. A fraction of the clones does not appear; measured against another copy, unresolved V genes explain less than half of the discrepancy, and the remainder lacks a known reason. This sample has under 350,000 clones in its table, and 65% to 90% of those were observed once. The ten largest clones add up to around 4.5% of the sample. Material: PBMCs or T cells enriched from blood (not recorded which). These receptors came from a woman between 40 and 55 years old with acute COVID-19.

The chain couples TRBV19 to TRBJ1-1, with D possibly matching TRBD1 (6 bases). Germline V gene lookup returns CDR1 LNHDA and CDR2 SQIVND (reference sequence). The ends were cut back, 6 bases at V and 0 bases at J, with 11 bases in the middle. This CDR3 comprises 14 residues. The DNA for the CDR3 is TGTGCCAGTAGGGACAGACAAATGAACACTGAAGCTTTCTTT. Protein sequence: CASRDRQMNTEAFF.

The CDR3 nucleotides are TGTGCCAGCACCTTAGGTCGGGGAGTCAGCTACGAGCAGTACTTC. Translating gives CASTLGRGVSYEQYF. The rearrangement links TRBV28 to TRBJ2-7; D possibly corresponds to TRBD2 (5 bases). The CDR3 is 15 amino acids. CDR1 MDHEN and CDR2 SYDVKM come from the germline V gene. Trimming removed 7 bases from V and 3 bases from J, with 19 bases in between.

CDR3 region: CASSLGSYTGELFF. In DNA, the CDR3 is TGTGCCAGCAGTCTCGGGTCATACACCGGGGAGCTGTTTTTT. The chain is built from TRBV2 and TRBJ2-2; no clear D gene. V was cut by 5 bases and J by 3 bases, with 10 bases left in between. The germline V gene encodes CDR1 SNHLY and CDR2 FYNNEI. This CDR3 is built from 14 residues. The complete variable domain, with remaining parts taken from reference TRBV2 and TRBJ2-2, reads EPEVTQTPSHQVTQMGQEVILRCVPISNHLYFYWYRQILGQKVEFLVSFYNNEISEKSEIFDDQFSVERPDGSNFTLKIRSTKLEDSAMYFCASSLGSYTGELFFGEGSRLTVL.

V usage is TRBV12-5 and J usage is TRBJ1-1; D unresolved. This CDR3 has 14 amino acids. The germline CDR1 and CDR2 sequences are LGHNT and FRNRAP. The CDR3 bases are TGTGCCCTACCCGGGGAAACAATGAACACTGAAGCTTTCTTT. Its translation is CALPGETMNTEAFF.

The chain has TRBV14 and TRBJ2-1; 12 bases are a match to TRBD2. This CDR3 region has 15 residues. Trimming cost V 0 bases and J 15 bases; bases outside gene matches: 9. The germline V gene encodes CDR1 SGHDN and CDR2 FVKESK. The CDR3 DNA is TGTGCCAGCAGCCAAGATCGGCTAGCGGGAGGGCCGTGGTTCTTC. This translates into CASSQDRLAGGPWFF. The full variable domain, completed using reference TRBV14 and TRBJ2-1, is EAGVTQFPSHSVIEKGQTVTLRCDPISGHDNLYWYRRVMGKEIKFLLHFVKESKQDESGMPNNRFLAERTGGTYSTLKVQPAELEDSGVYFCASSQDRLAGGPWFFGPGTRLTVL.